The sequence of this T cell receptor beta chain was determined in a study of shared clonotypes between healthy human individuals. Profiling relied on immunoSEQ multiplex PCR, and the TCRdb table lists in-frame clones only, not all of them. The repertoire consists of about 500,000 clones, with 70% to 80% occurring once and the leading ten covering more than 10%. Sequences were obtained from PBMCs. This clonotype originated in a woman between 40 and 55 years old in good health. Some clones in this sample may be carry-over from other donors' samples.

The CDR3 protein is CASSPLSITRTNTEAFF. The DNA for the CDR3 is TGCGCCAGCAGCCCCCTTAGTATTACACGGACCAACACTGAAGCTTTCTTT. The chain links TRBV5-1 to TRBJ1-1; no firm D call. Trimming shortened V by 4 bases and J by 2 bases, and 21 bases separated the two germline ends. The CDR3 contains 17 residues. Germline V CDR1 and CDR2: SGHRS, YFSETQ. The whole variable domain, remainder taken from reference TRBV5-1 and TRBJ1-1, is KAGVTQTPRYLIKTRGQQVTLSCSPISGHRSVSWYQQTPGQGLQFLFEYFSETQRNKGNFPGRFSGRQFSNSRSEMNVSTLELGDSALYLCASSPLSITRTNTEAFFGQGTRLTVV.